These 21 T cell receptor beta chains were all obtained from the same sample, sequenced in a study of cytomegalovirus exposure and HLA in healthy donors. Use of 60 Vbeta and 13 Jbeta primers characterized the PCR. Generated by immunoSEQ multiplex PCR, the TCRdb table keeps only in-frame clones and is missing some. The table shows around 200,000 clones, with roughly 77% occurring only once. Source material: PBMCs. Receptors originate from a woman between 25 and 40 years old in good health and CMV-seropositive.

On this clone itself: A read error may produce the germline difference seen at one junction end. The chain recombines TRBV7-9 with TRBJ2-5, with a tentative D call TRBD2 (6 bases). There are 16 residues in the CDR3. Germline-derived CDR1 and CDR2 are SEHNR and FQNEAQ (reference sequence). Written as DNA, the CDR3 is TGTTCCAGCAGCCCGAAGGAAGGGCGGGGCTGGGAGACCCAGTACTTC. Residues: CSSSPKEGRGWETQYF.

The V and J genes are TRBV5-1 and TRBJ1-1; D gene unclear. Between the trimmed V and J ends, which lost 1 base and 1 base, there was a span of 11 bases. This CDR3 comprises 15 residues. Germline values: CDR1 SGHRS, CDR2 YFSETQ. DNA for the CDR3: TGCGCCAGCAGCTTGCAAAGACAAACGAACACTGAAGCTTTCTTT. Protein sequence: CASSLQRQTNTEAFF.

The chain has TRBV28 and TRBJ2-3; D uncertain. Trimming took 6 bases from V and 1 from J, leaving 8 bases between them. Germline CDR1 reads MDHEN; CDR2 reads SYDVKM. The CDR3 is 13 amino acids. CDR3 DNA: TGTGCCAGCAGGACTTTCCGCACAGATACGCAGTATTTT. It yields the protein CASRTFRTDTQYF.

The CDR3 here is CASSGRRDRNSYGYTF. The CDR3 region has the DNA TGTGCCAGCAGTGGCCGAAGGGACAGGAATTCCTATGGCTACACCTTC. The rearrangement links TRBV27 to TRBJ1-2; 8 nucleotides agree with TRBD1. The J segment lost 4 bases and the V segment lost 5 bases, leaving 12 bases of the junction unmatched. The germline V gene has CDR1 MNHEY and CDR2 SMNVEV (reference sequence). The CDR3 consists of 16 residues.

With regard to this clone: The same CDR3 can be traced to other DNA sequences in this sample. The V and J genes are TRBV11-2 and TRBJ2-7; maybe TRBD1 (6 bases). The V gene lost 2 bases and the J gene lost 4 bases, with 6 bases spanning the gap. The CDR3 has 12 residues. Looked up from germline, CDR1 is SGHAT and CDR2 is FQNNGV. CDR3 region: CASSLQGYEQYF. CDR3 DNA sequence: TGTGCCAGCAGCTTACAGGGGTACGAGCAGTACTTC.

The genes are TRBV20-1 and TRBJ1-1, with D possibly being TRBD1 (5 bases). Germline CDR1 reads DFQATT; CDR2 reads SNEGSKA (reference sequence). The CDR3 runs to 11 residues. CDR3 residues: CSNLRVTEAFF. The CDR3 DNA reads TGCAGCAACCTCAGGGTTACTGAAGCTTTCTTT.

The V and J genes are TRBV5-1 and TRBJ2-1, with TRBD1 matching over 7 bases. Germline V gene sequence: CDR1 SGHRS, CDR2 YFSETQ. Losses at the gene ends were 2 bases for V and 2 bases for J; bases not matched to a gene: 4. The length of the CDR3 is 15 residues. The CDR3 region has the DNA TGCGCCAGCAGCTTAGGACAGGCGACCTACAATGAGCAGTTCTTC. Its translation is CASSLGQATYNEQFF.

The chain links TRBV28 to TRBJ2-2, with a tentative D call TRBD1 (6 bases). The CDR3 spans 16 residues. Germline V gene data show CDR1 as MDHEN and CDR2 as SYDVKM. The V and J ends lost 8 bases and 5 bases respectively, with 21 bases between them. CDR3 region: CASPLRSRGITGELFF. DNA of the CDR3: TGTGCCAGCCCCCTAAGGTCCAGGGGAATTACCGGGGAGCTGTTTTTT.

The J gene is TRBJ1-4, the V gene TRBV18; TRBD1 is a possible D gene (5 bases). Germline CDR1 reads KGHSH; CDR2 reads LQKENI. The CDR3 totals 15 residues. V was shortened by 6 bases and J by 0 bases, with 11 bases between the two germline ends. CDR3: CASSDTGATNEKLFF. The CDR3 DNA reads as TGTGCCAGCTCGGATACAGGAGCAACTAATGAAAAACTGTTTTTT.

J is TRBJ2-6 and V is TRBV19, with 9 bases identical to TRBD1. From germline, CDR1 is LNHDA and CDR2 SQIVND (reference sequence). This CDR3 comprises 15 residues. The V gene end was trimmed by 5 bases and the J gene end by 2 bases; junction bases not matched to a gene: 1. CDR3 sequence reads: CASSRDRAGANVLTF. The CDR3 DNA follows: TGTGCCAGTAGTCGGGACAGGGCTGGGGCCAACGTCCTGACTTTC.

Comment on this clone: This sample also contains other DNA sequences that code for the same CDR3. The chain joins TRBV4-1 to TRBJ2-5; D is perhaps TRBD1 (5 bases). The germline gives CDR1 MGHRA, CDR2 YSYEKL. The CDR3 sequence is 13 residues long. The V end lost 3 bases, the J end lost 2 bases, and 7 bases lay between the germline ends. The CDR3 reads CASSQGLQETQYF. The CDR3 DNA sequence: TGCGCCAGCAGCCAGGGGCTACAAGAGACCCAGTACTTC.

The gene calls are TRBV7-9 and TRBJ1-3; 7 bases are shared with TRBD1. Germline V gives CDR1 SEHNR, CDR2 FQNEAQ (reference sequence). The trim removed 5 bases at V and 0 bases at J, leaving 10 bases unmatched. This CDR3 spans 17 amino acids. The CDR3 spells CASSRGGGGDSGNTIYF. CDR3 bases: TGTGCCAGCAGCAGAGGGGGCGGCGGAGACTCTGGAAACACCATATATTTT.

The genes are TRBV4-1 and TRBJ2-4; 7 bases fit TRBD1. The CDR3 runs to 19 residues. Trimming removed 1 base from V and 0 bases from J; junction bases left unmatched: 12. Germline lookup yields CDR1 MGHRA and CDR2 YSYEKL. The CDR3 DNA reads as TGCGCCAGCAGCCAAGGGACAACCCAGACAGGGCTAGCCAAAAACATTCAGTACTTC. It is translated as CASSQGTTQTGLAKNIQYF.

The rearrangement uses TRBV29-1 and TRBJ2-5; 9 nucleotides match TRBD2. The CDR3 extends over 14 amino acids. V dropped 1 base and J dropped 2; count of bases not matched to a gene: 2. Germline loops: CDR1 SQVTM, CDR2 ANQGSEA. CDR3 region: CSVEVAGEQETQYF. CDR3 sequence (DNA): TGCAGCGTTGAAGTAGCGGGAGAACAAGAGACCCAGTACTTC.

The chain links TRBV28 to TRBJ1-2; 7 bases fit TRBD1. The junction had 6 bases not matched to a gene; V was cut back by 7 bases and J by 4 bases. There are 13 residues in the CDR3. Germline V CDR1 and CDR2: MDHEN, SYDVKM. DNA for the CDR3: TGTGCCAGCAATGAACAGGGGACCTATGGCTACACCTTC. This sequence encodes CASNEQGTYGYTF.

The rearrangement joins TRBV19 to TRBJ2-1; D perhaps matches TRBD1 (6 bases). Trimming pared 3 bases from V and 11 bases from J, leaving 20 bases between. CDR3 length: 15 residues. The V gene's germline CDR1 is LNHDA and CDR2 SQIVND (reference sequence). This chain's CDR3 is CASSISVDRSMKQFF. CDR3 nucleotides: TGTGCCAGTAGTATCTCCGTGGACAGATCAATGAAGCAGTTCTTC.

This clone was seen more than once but under ten times. The CDR3 nucleotides read TGTGCCAGCAGTGAAGAGTCTGGGTGGGGCTCCGAGCAGTACTTC. Its protein is CASSEESGWGSEQYF. The chain recombines TRBV6-1 with TRBJ2-7; weak D call: TRBD1 (5 bases). The CDR3 has 15 residues. V was clipped by 1 base and J by 6 bases, with 16 bases between them. CDR1 and CDR2 (germline): MNHNS, SASEGT.

This clone has only a few counts. CDR3 sequence: CASGDSNTGELFF. The CDR3 bases are TGTGCCAGCGGTGACAGTAACACCGGGGAGCTGTTTTTT. The chain carries TRBV6-6 and TRBJ2-2, with D perhaps TRBD1 (5 bases). V gave up 8 bases and J gave up 2 bases, with 9 bases separating them. Germline lookup yields CDR1 MNHNY and CDR2 SVGAGI (reference sequence). CDR3 length: 13 amino acids.

A word on this clone: At one of its ends the junction is not consistent with the germline gene, which may arise from a read error. The rearrangement joins TRBV7-9 to TRBJ2-7, with D perhaps TRBD1 (6 bases). Germline-derived CDR1 and CDR2 are SEHNR and FQNEAQ (reference sequence). The CDR3 runs 14 residues. The CDR3 DNA is TGTTCCAGCAGCACAGGGACCATCTCCTACGAGCAGTACTTC. Its translation: CSSSTGTISYEQYF.

The J gene is TRBJ2-1, the V gene TRBV28; weak D call: TRBD2 (5 bases). The germline V gene has CDR1 MDHEN and CDR2 SYDVKM. This CDR3 is built from 16 residues. The V gene lost 2 bases and the J gene lost 0 bases, with 11 bases spanning the gap. This CDR3 is CASSLMAGSSYNEQFF. The CDR3 DNA is TGTGCCAGCAGTTTAATGGCGGGTAGCTCCTACAATGAGCAGTTCTTC.

This clone showed up just a few times. V gene TRBV7-9 combines with J gene TRBJ2-3; TRBD2 matches 10 bases. Trimming cost V 1 base and J 4 bases; bases outside gene matches: 8. Germline V gene data show CDR1 as SEHNR and CDR2 as FQNEAQ (reference sequence). The CDR3 runs to 17 residues. CDR3 in amino acids: CASSLGGLAGVSDTQYF. CDR3 DNA: TGTGCCAGCAGCTTAGGGGGCCTAGCGGGAGTATCAGATACGCAGTATTTT.